This TCR beta chain is from a study of shared clonotypes between healthy human individuals. The CDR3 loop spans 13 amino acids. Germline lookup yields CDR1 SEHNR and CDR2 FQNEAQ (reference sequence). The germline V and J ends were trimmed by 7 bases and 9 bases, with 16 bases remaining between them. The data were produced by immunoSEQ multiplex PCR, yet TCRdb's version contains in-frame clones alone and is incomplete. In the table there are about 580,000 clones, about 98% of which are singletons. Note on this clone: Antigen unknown.

Cells designated naive CD8 were CD45RO-negative and were positively selected for CCR7, with terminally differentiated effector memory CD45RA+ cells excluded. The donors were all Caucasian adults (living in Nashville, Tennessee). Study-level points and caveats: Clonotype sharing levels among donors were expected to vary with sequencing depth. The sole specimen, blood, was sampled, and tissue repertoires likely differ.

Sequencing input: naive CD8+ T cells sorted from blood. The chain employs TRBV7-9 and TRBJ2-1; no reliable D call. The receptor comes from a man in his thirties or forties in good health. The CDR3 DNA is TGTGCCAGCACCCCACCGGACGGCCCTGAGCAGTTCTTC. Protein: CASTPPDGPEQFF.